This T cell receptor beta chain was sequenced during a study of blood T cell repertoires in COVID-19. Turning to the study itself: PBMCs, B-cell-depleted T cells, or T cells provided the cDNA or gDNA that made up the material.

The CDR3 runs to 16 residues. V lost 4 bases to trimming and J lost 2 bases; unmatched junction nucleotides: 11. Per the germline V gene, CDR1 is LNHDA and CDR2 is SQIVND (reference sequence). In the authors' methods: Counts of nucleated cells, estimated from reference gene primer amplification, were obtained. The data were produced by immunoSEQ multiplex PCR, yet TCRdb's version contains in-frame clones alone and is incomplete. V, J and clone size are taken as reported in that table, and D and trimming were inferred from the DNA itself. The sample contains around 200,000 clones, nearly 90% of which appear only once.

What was sequenced was peripheral blood. The chain employs TRBV19 and TRBJ2-7; 7 nucleotides agree with TRBD2. The source of this sequence is a man aged 50 or older with acute or convalescent COVID-19. The CDR3 sequence: CASSTLGGSPTYEQYF. For the CDR3, the DNA is TGTGCCAGTAGTACCCTGGGAGGGTCCCCTACCTACGAGCAGTACTTC.